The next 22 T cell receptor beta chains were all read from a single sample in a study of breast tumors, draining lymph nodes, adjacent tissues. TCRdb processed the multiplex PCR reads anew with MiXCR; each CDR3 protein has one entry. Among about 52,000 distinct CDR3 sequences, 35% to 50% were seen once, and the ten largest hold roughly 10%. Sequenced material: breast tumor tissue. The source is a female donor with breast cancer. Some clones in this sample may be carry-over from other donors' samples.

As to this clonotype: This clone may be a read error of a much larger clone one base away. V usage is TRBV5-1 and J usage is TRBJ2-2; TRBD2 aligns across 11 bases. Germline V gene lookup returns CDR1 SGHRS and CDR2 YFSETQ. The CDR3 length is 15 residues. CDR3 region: CASSPSGRFAGGLFF. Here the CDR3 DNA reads TGCGCCAGCAGCCCTAGCGGGAGGTTTGCGGGGGGGCTGTTTTTT.

The CDR3 loop reads CASSLGDRELFF. DNA for the CDR3: TGCGCCAGCAGCTTGGGAGACAGGGAGCTGTTTTTT. The rearrangement uses TRBV5-1 and TRBJ2-2; no definite D call. Trimming took off 0 bases at V and 9 bases at J, with 6 bases between the two ends. The CDR3 has 12 residues. CDR1 and CDR2 from the germline V gene are SGHRS and YFSETQ.

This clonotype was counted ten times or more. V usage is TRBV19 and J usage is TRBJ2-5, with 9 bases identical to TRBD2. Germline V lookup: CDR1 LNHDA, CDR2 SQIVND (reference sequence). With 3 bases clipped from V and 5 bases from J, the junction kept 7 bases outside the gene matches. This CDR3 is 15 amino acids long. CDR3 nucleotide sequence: TGTGCCAGTAGTATGGGTAGCGGGAGTCTGGAGACCCAGTACTTC. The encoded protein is CASSMGSGSLETQYF.

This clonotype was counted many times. CDR3 DNA sequence: TGTGCCAGCAGTACTTGGACTAGCGGGGAGCAGTTCTTC. This translates into CASSTWTSGEQFF. The chain has TRBV27 and TRBJ2-1; 11 positions agree with TRBD2. In germline, CDR1 is MNHEY, CDR2 SMNVEV (reference sequence). The J segment lost 10 bases and the V segment lost 5 bases, leaving 4 bases of the junction unmatched. CDR3 length equals 13 residues.

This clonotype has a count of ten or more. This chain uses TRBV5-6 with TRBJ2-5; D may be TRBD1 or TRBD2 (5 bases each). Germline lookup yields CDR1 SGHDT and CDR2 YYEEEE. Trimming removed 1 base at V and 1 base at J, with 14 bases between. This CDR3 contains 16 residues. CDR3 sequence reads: CASSLKGESFQETQYF. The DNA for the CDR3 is TGTGCCAGCAGCTTGAAAGGGGAGAGCTTCCAAGAGACCCAGTACTTC.

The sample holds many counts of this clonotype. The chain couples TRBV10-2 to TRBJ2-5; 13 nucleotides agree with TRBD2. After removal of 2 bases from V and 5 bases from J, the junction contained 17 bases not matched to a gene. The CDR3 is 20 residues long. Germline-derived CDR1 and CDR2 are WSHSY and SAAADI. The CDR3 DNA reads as TGCGCCAGCAGTGAGGCGATACTAGCGGGAGGGCCCTATTATATGGAGACCCAGTACTTC. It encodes CASSEAILAGGPYYMETQYF.

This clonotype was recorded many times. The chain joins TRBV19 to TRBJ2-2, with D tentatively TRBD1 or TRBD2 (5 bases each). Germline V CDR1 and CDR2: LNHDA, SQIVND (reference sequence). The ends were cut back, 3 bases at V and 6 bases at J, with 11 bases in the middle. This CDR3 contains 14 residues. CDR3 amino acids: CASSMVRGAGELFF. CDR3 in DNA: TGTGCCAGTAGTATGGTTAGGGGAGCCGGGGAGCTGTTTTTT.

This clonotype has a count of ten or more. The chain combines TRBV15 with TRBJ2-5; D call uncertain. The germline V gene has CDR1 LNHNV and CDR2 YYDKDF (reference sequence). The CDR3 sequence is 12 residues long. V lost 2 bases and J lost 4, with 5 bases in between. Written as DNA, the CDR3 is TGTGCCACCAGCAGAAACAGAGAGACCCAGTACTTC. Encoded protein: CATSRNRETQYF.

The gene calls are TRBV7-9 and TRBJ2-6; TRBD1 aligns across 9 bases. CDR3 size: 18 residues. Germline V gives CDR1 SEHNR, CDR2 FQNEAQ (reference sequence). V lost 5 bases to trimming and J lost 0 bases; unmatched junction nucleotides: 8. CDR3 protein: CASSVSGTGISGANVLTF. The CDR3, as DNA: TGTGCCAGCAGCGTCTCCGGGACAGGGATCTCTGGGGCCAACGTCCTGACTTTC.

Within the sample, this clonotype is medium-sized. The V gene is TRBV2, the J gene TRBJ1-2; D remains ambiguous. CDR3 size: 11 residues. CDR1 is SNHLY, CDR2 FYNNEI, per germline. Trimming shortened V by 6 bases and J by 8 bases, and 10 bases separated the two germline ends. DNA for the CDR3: TGTGCCAGCAGAGTTGGCCCGGGCTACACCTTC. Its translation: CASRVGPGYTF. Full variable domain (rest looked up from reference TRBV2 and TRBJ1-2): EPEVTQTPSHQVTQMGQEVILRCVPISNHLYFYWYRQILGQKVEFLVSFYNNEISEKSEIFDDQFSVERPDGSNFTLKIRSTKLEDSAMYFCASRVGPGYTFGSGTRLTVV.

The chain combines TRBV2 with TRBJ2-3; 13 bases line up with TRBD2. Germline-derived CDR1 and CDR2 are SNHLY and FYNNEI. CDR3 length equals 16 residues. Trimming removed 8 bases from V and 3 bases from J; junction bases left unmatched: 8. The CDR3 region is CASLGLAGLETDTQYF. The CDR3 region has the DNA TGTGCCAGCTTGGGACTAGCGGGACTCGAAACAGATACGCAGTATTTT.

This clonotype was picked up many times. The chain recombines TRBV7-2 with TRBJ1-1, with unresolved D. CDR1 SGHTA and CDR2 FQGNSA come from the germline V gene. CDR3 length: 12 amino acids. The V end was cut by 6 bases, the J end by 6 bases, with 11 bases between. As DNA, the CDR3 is TGTGCCAGCAGTCAGGACCTACCTGAAGCTTTCTTT. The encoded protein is CASSQDLPEAFF.

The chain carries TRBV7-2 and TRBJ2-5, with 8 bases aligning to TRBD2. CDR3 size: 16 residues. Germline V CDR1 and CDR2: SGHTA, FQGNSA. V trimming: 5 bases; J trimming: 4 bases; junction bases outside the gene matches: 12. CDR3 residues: CASSQGLGGGVETQYF. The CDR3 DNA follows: TGTGCCAGCAGCCAGGGACTAGGGGGGGGGGTAGAGACCCAGTACTTC. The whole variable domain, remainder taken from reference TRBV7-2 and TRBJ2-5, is GAGVSQSPSNKVTEKGKDVELRCDPISGHTALYWYRQSLGQGLEFLIYFQGNSAPDKSGLPSDRFSAERTGGSVSTLTIQRTQQEDSAVYLCASSQGLGGGVETQYFGPGTRLLVL.

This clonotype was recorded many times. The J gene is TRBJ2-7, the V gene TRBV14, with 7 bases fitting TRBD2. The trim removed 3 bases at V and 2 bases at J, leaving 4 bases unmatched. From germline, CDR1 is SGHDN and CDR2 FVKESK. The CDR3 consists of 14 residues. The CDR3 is CASSQGRGPYEQYF. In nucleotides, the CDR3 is TGTGCCAGCAGCCAGGGGAGGGGACCCTACGAGCAGTACTTC.

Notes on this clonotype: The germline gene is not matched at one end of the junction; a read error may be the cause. The chain's CDR3 is CASMPFFGGPSPYHEQFF. As DNA, the CDR3 is TGTGCCAGCATGCCCTTTTTTGGGGGGCCAAGCCCCTACCATGAGCAGTTCTTC. J is TRBJ2-1 and V is TRBV2; D possibly matches TRBD1 or TRBD2 (6 bases each). The germline CDR1 and CDR2 sequences are SNHLY and FYNNEI. There are 18 residues in the CDR3.

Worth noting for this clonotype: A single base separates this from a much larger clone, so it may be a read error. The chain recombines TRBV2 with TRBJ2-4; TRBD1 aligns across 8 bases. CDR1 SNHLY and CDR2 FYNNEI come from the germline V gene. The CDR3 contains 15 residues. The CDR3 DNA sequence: TGTGCCAGCGAACCTGGGCAGGGGGCCACAAACATTCAGCACTTC. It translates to CASEPGQGATNIQHF.

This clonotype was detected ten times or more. The CDR3 region is CAIRAWTSGSSEEQFF. CDR3 nucleotide sequence: TGTGCCATCAGGGCTTGGACTAGCGGGAGTTCAGAGGAGCAGTTCTTC. The V call is TRBV10-3, the J call TRBJ2-1; 13 bases are a match to TRBD2. Trimming removed 6 bases from V and 10 bases from J; junction bases left unmatched: 12. The V gene's germline CDR1 is ENHRY and CDR2 SYGVKD. The CDR3 extends over 16 amino acids.

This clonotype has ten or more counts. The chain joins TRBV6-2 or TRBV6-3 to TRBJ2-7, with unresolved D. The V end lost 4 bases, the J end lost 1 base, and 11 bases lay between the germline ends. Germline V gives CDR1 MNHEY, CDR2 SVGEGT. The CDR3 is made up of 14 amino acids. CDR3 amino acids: CASSWFLGSYEQYF. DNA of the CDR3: TGTGCCAGCAGTTGGTTTTTAGGATCCTACGAGCAGTACTTC.

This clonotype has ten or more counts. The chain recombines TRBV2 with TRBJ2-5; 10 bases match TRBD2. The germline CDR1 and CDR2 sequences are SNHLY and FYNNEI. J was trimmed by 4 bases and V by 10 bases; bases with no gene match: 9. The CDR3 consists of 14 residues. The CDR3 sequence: CAIKAGGPGETQYF. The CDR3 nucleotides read TGTGCCATCAAAGCGGGAGGGCCTGGAGAGACCCAGTACTTC.

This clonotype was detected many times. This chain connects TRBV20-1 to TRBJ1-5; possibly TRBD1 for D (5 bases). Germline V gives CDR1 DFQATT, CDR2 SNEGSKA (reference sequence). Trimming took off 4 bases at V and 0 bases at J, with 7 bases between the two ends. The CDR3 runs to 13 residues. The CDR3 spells CSAKRGSNQPQHF. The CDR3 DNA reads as TGCAGTGCTAAGAGGGGTAGCAATCAGCCCCAGCATTTT.

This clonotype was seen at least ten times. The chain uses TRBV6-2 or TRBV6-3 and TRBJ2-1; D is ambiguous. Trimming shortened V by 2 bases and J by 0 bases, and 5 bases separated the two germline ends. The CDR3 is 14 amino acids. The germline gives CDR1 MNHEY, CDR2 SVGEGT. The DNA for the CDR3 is TGTGCCAGCAGTTACGGGTTCTCCTACAATGAGCAGTTCTTC. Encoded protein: CASSYGFSYNEQFF.

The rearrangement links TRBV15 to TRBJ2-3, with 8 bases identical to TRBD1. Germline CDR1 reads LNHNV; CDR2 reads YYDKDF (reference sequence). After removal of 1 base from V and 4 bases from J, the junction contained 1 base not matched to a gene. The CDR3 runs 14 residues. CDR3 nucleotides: TGTGCCACCAGCAGAGCACAGGGGGCAGATACGCAGTATTTT. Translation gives CATSRAQGADTQYF. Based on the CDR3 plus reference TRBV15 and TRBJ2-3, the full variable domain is DAMVIQNPRYQVTQFGKPVTLSCSQTLNHNVMYWYQQKSSQAPKLLFHYYDKDFNNEADTPDNFQSRRPNTSFCFLDIRSPGLGDTAMYLCATSRAQGADTQYFGPGTRLTVL.